This TCR beta chain is from a study of OX40 agonist ivuxolimab in advanced cancers. The study's findings and limits: CD8+ T cells showed, on average, more clonal expansion than CD4+ cells.

Germline loops: CDR1 SGHRS, CDR2 YFSETQ. V shed 5 bases, J shed 5 bases, and the junction held 7 bases outside the gene matches. The CDR3 totals 16 residues. As regards this clone: Its antigen remains unknown.

TCRdb's table, derived via immunoSEQ multiplex PCR, lists solely in-frame clones and lacks some. The sample holds some 44,000 clones, 86% seen once. Material: CD4+ or CD8+ T cells sorted from blood, obtained in a trial of the OX40 agonist ivuxolimab. The rearrangement links TRBV5-1 to TRBJ2-1; TRBD2 aligns across 13 bases. This clonotype was sampled from an adult with an advanced solid tumor such as melanoma, head and neck, liver or kidney cancer. CDR3 sequence: CASSGGGLAGNNEQFF. The CDR3 coding sequence is TGCGCCAGCAGTGGAGGGGGACTAGCGGGAAACAATGAGCAGTTCTTC.